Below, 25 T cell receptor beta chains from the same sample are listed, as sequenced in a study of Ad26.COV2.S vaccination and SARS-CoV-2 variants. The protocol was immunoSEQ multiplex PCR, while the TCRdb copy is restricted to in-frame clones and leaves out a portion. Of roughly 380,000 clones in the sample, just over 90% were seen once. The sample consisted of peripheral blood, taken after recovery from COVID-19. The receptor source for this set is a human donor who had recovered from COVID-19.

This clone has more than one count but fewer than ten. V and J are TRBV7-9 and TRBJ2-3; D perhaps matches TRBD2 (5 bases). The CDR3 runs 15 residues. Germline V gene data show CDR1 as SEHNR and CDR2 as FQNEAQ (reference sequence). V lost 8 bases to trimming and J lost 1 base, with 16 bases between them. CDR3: CASLKEEPRTDTQYF. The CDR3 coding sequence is TGTGCCAGCCTGAAGGAGGAACCCCGCACAGATACGCAGTATTTT.

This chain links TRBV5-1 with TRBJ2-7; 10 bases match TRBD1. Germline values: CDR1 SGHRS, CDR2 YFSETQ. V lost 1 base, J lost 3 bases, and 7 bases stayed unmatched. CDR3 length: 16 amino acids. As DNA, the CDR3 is TGCGCCAGCAGCTTGAGGACAGGGGGACCCATCTACGAGCAGTACTTC. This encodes CASSLRTGGPIYEQYF.

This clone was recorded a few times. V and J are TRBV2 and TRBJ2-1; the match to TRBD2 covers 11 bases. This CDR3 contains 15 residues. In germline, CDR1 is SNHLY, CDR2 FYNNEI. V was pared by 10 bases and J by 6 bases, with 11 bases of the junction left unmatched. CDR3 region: CATLAGGPVGNEQFF. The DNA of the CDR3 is TGTGCCACCCTAGCGGGGGGCCCCGTTGGCAATGAGCAGTTCTTC.

CDR3 protein: CSVEGGNTGELFF. DNA of the CDR3: TGCAGCGTTGAAGGCGGAAACACCGGGGAGCTGTTTTTT. The J gene is TRBJ2-2, the V gene TRBV29-1; D not certain. The CDR3 is 13 amino acids. The germline gives CDR1 SQVTM, CDR2 ANQGSEA. With 1 base removed from V and 2 bases from J, the gap between germline ends came to 5 bases.

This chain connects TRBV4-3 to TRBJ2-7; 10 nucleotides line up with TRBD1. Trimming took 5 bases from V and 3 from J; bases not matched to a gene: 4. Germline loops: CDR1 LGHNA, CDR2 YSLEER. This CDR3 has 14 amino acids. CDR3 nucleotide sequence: TGCGCCAGCAGCGGCGGGACAGGGGACTACGAGCAGTACTTC. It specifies CASSGGTGDYEQYF.

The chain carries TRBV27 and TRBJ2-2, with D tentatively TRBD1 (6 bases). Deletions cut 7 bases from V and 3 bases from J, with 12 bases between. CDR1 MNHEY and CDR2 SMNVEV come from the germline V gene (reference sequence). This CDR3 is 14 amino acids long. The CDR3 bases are TGTGCCAGCAACCGAGGGGGTGACACCGGGGAGCTGTTTTTT. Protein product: CASNRGGDTGELFF.

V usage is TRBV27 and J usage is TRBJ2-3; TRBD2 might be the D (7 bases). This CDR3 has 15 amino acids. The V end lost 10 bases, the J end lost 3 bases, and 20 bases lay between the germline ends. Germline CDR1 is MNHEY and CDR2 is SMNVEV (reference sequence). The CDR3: CAISRGGPFTDTQYF. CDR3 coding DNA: TGTGCCATTTCGAGGGGGGGGCCTTTTACAGATACGCAGTATTTT.

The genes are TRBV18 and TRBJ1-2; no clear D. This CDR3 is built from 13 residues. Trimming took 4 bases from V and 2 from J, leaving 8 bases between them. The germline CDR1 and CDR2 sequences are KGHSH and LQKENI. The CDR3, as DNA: TGTGCCAGCTCACTTTCCAGGAACTATGGCTACACCTTC. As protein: CASSLSRNYGYTF.

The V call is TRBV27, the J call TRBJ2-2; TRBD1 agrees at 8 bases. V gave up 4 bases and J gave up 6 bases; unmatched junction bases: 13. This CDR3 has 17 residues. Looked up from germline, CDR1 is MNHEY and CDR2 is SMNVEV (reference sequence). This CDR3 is CASSSLRQGAKAGELFF. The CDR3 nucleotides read TGTGCCAGCAGTTCCCTCCGGCAGGGGGCGAAAGCCGGGGAGCTGTTTTTT.

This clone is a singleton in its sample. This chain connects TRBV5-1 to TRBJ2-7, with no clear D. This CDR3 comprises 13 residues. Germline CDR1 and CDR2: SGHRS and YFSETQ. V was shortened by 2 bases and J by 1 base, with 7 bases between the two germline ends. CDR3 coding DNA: TGCGCCAGCAGCTTAAGGGAATCCTACGAGCAGTACTTC. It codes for CASSLRESYEQYF.

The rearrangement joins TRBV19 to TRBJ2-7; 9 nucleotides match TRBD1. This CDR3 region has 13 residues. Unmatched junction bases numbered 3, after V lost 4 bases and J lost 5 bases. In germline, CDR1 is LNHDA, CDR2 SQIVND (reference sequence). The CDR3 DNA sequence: TGTGCCAGTAGTACCGGGGACAGGGACGAGCAGTACTTC. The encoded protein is CASSTGDRDEQYF.

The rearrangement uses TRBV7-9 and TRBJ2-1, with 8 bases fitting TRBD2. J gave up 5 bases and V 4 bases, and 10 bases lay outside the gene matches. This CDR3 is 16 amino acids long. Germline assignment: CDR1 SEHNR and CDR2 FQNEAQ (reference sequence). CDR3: CASSSPSGGPDNEQFF. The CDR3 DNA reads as TGTGCCAGCAGCTCCCCGAGCGGGGGACCCGACAATGAGCAGTTCTTC.

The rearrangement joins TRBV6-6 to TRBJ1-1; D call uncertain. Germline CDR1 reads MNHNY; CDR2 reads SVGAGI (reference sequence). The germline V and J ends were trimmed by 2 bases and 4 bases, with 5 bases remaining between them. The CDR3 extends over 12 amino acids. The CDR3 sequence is CASSYGVTEAFF. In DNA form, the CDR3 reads TGTGCCAGCAGTTACGGGGTCACTGAAGCTTTCTTT.

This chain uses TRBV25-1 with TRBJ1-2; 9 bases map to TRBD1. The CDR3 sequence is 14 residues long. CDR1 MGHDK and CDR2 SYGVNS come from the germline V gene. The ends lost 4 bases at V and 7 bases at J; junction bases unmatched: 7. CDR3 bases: TGTGCCAGCAGTGCCCGGGACAGGGTCTCTGGCTACACCTTC. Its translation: CASSARDRVSGYTF.

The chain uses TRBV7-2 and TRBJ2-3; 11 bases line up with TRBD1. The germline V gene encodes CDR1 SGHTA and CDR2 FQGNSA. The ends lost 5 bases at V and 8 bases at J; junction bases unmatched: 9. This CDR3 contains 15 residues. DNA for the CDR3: TGTGCCAGCAGCGGGCGGACAGGGGGCGGCGGTACGCAGTATTTT. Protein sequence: CASSGRTGGGGTQYF. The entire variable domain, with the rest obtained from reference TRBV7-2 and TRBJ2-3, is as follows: GAGVSQSPSNKVTEKGKDVELRCDPISGHTALYWYRQSLGQGLEFLIYFQGNSAPDKSGLPSDRFSAERTGGSVSTLTIQRTQQEDSAVYLCASSGRTGGGGTQYFGPGTRLTVL.

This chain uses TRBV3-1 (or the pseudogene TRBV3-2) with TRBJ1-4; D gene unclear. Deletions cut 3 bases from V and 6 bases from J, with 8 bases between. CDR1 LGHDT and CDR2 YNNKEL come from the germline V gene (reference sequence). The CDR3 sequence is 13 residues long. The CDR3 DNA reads TGTGCCAGCAGCCAGGGCCGACATGAAAAACTGTTTTTT. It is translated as CASSQGRHEKLFF.

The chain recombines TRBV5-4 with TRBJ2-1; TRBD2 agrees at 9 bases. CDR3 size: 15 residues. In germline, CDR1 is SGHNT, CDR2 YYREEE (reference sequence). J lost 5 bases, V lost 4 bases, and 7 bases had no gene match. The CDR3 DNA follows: TGTGCCAGCAGCGCAACTAGCGGGTCTAACAATGAGCAGTTCTTC. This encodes CASSATSGSNNEQFF.

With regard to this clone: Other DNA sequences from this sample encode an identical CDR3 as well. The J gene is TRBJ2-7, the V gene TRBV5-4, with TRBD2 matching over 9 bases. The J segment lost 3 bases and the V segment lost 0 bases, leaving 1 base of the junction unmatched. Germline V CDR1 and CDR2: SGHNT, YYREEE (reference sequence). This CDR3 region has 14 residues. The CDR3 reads CASSLGRGGYEQYF. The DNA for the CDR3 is TGTGCCAGCAGCTTGGGGCGGGGGGGCTACGAGCAGTACTTC.

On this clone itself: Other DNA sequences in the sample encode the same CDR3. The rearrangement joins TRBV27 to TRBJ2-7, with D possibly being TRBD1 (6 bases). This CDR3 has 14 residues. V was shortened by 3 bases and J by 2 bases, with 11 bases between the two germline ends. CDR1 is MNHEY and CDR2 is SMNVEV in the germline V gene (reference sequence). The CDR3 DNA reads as TGTGCCAGCAGTTTTGGTACAGGGACCTACGAGCAGTACTTC. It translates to CASSFGTGTYEQYF.

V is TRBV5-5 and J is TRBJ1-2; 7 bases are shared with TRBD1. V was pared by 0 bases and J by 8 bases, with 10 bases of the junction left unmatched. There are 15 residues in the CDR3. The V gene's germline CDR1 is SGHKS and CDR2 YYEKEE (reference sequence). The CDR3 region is CASSLEVGTVLGYTF. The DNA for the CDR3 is TGTGCCAGCAGCTTGGAGGTCGGGACAGTCCTCGGCTACACCTTC.

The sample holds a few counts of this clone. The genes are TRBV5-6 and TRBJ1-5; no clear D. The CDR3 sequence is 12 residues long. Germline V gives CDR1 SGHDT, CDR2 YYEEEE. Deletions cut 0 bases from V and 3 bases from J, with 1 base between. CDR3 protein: CASSLDNQPQHF. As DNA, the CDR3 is TGTGCCAGCAGCTTGGACAATCAGCCCCAGCATTTT.

The CDR3 is CASSIWGTHNEQFF. The CDR3 DNA is TGTGCCAGTAGTATTTGGGGGACTCACAATGAGCAGTTCTTC. V and J are TRBV19 and TRBJ2-1, with D maybe TRBD2 (6 bases). The ends were cut back, 3 bases at V and 5 bases at J, with 11 bases in the middle. CDR1 LNHDA and CDR2 SQIVND come from the germline V gene (reference sequence). There are 14 residues in the CDR3.

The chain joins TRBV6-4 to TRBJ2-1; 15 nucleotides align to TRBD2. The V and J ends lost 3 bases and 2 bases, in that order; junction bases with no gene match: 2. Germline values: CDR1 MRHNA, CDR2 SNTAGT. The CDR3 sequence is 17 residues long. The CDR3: CASSDGTSGGTYNEQFF. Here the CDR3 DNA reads TGTGCCAGCAGTGATGGGACTAGCGGGGGGACCTACAATGAGCAGTTCTTC.

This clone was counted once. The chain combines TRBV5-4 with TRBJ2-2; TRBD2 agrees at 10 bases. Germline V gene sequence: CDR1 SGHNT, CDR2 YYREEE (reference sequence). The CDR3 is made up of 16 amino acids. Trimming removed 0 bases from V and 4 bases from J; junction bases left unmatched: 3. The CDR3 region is CASSLVAGGFTGELFF. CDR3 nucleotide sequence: TGTGCCAGCAGCTTGGTAGCGGGGGGTTTCACCGGGGAGCTGTTTTTT.

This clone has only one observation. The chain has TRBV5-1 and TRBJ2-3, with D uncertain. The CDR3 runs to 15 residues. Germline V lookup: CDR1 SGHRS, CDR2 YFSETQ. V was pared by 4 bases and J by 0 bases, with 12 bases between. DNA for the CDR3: TGCGCCAGCAGCGGCGGTTGGCTTAGCACAGATACGCAGTATTTT. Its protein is CASSGGWLSTDTQYF.